What follows are 30 T cell receptor beta chains derived from one specimen sequenced in a study of shared T cell receptors in the human thymus. Sequenced by immunoSEQ multiplex PCR; TCRdb stores in-frame clones only, minus some. The data hold 630,000 or so clones, with 80% to 90% observed a single time. The same data also contributed to another study, on human thymus T cells.

The sequencing sample was made of thymocytes. These receptors all come from a boy under three years old with a congenital heart defect.

V is TRBV14 and J is TRBJ2-7; D is possibly TRBD1 (6 bases). The V gene lost 6 bases and the J gene lost 2 bases, with 17 bases spanning the gap. Germline CDR1 SGHDN, CDR2 FVKESK. The CDR3 has 15 amino acids. CDR3 protein: CASSRSTGTPYEQYF. The CDR3 DNA follows: TGTGCCAGCAGTCGATCGACAGGCACCCCCTACGAGCAGTACTTC.

The gene calls are TRBV4-3 and TRBJ2-2, with D possibly TRBD1 on 6 matching bases. CDR1 and CDR2 from the germline V gene are LGHNA and YSLEER. There are 19 residues in the CDR3. The germline V and J ends were trimmed by 3 bases and 1 base, with 21 bases remaining between them. The CDR3 bases are TGCGCCAGCAGCCAGAGTTCGGACAGACAGTTAGGGAACACCGGGGAGCTGTTTTTT. It encodes CASSQSSDRQLGNTGELFF.

This clone occurred once. V gene TRBV10-3 combines with J gene TRBJ1-2, with TRBD1 identical over 10 bases. Germline loops: CDR1 ENHRY, CDR2 SYGVKD. J gave up 4 bases and V 3 bases, and 14 bases lay outside the gene matches. The CDR3 is made up of 18 amino acids. The CDR3 DNA is TGTGCCATCAGTGACTGTAAGGGACAGGGGCGAGGGGGCTATGGCTACACCTTC. This translates into CAISDCKGQGRGGYGYTF.

CDR3 residues: CAISGGLEKGHYEQYF. The CDR3 DNA reads as TGTGCCATCAGTGGGGGACTGGAAAAGGGGCACTACGAGCAGTACTTC. This sequence joins TRBV10-3 and TRBJ2-7; tentatively, D is TRBD2 (6 bases). V lost 4 bases to trimming and J lost 3 bases, with 19 bases between them. Germline-derived CDR1 and CDR2 are ENHRY and SYGVKD. The CDR3 has 16 residues.

The V gene is TRBV6-6, the J gene TRBJ2-1; D possibly corresponds to TRBD2 (6 bases). Trimming shortened V by 2 bases and J by 4 bases, and 6 bases separated the two germline ends. CDR3 size: 13 residues. The germline V gene encodes CDR1 MNHNY and CDR2 SVGAGI (reference sequence). This CDR3 is CASSYGGYNEQFF. DNA for the CDR3: TGTGCCAGCAGTTACGGGGGGTACAATGAGCAGTTCTTC.

The chain uses TRBV5-6 and TRBJ2-7; 7 nucleotides match TRBD2. This CDR3 has 13 residues. The germline CDR1 and CDR2 sequences are SGHDT and YYEEEE. Germline trimming cut 3 bases from V and 5 bases from J; bases unmatched to any gene: 5. CDR3 sequence reads: CASSSLATNEQYF. CDR3 nucleotide sequence: TGTGCCAGCAGCTCACTAGCGACTAACGAGCAGTACTTC.

The rearrangement uses TRBV4-3 and TRBJ2-3; D gene ambiguous. This CDR3 is 14 amino acids long. Trimming stripped 1 base from V and 1 base from J, with 6 bases between. Germline CDR1 LGHNA, CDR2 YSLEER. In DNA, the CDR3 is TGCGCCAGCAGCCAAGCACTCGGCACAGATACGCAGTATTTT. Residues: CASSQALGTDTQYF.

The chain carries TRBV15 and TRBJ2-5; 16 nucleotides match TRBD2. This CDR3 region has 15 residues. V lost 8 bases, J lost 2 bases, and 2 bases stayed unmatched. Looked up from germline, CDR1 is LNHNV and CDR2 is YYDKDF (reference sequence). The CDR3 region has the DNA TGTGCCACCTGGGGACTAGCGGGAGGGCAAGAGACCCAGTACTTC. This translates into CATWGLAGGQETQYF.

This chain links TRBV5-6 with TRBJ1-2; the D is unclear. The CDR3 runs 13 residues. The germline V and J ends were trimmed by 3 bases and 6 bases, with 12 bases remaining between them. Germline V gene sequence: CDR1 SGHDT, CDR2 YYEEEE. For the CDR3, the DNA is TGTGCCAGCAGCTACTTGGTATCACATGGCTACACCTTC. It translates to CASSYLVSHGYTF.

This clone was detected only a few times. The chain uses TRBV28 and TRBJ2-3; a possible D gene is TRBD2 (5 bases). Germline loops: CDR1 MDHEN, CDR2 SYDVKM. This CDR3 is 13 amino acids long. The V end lost 2 bases, the J end lost 5 bases, and 8 bases lay between the germline ends. In nucleotides, the CDR3 is TGTGCCAGCAGTTTAGGGGAGAAAGATACGCAGTATTTT. Translated: CASSLGEKDTQYF.

In its sample, this clone was seen once. This chain uses TRBV10-3 with TRBJ2-7, with a weak D call TRBD1 (7 bases). The CDR3 has 15 residues. Per the germline V gene, CDR1 is ENHRY and CDR2 is SYGVKD. V gave up 6 bases and J gave up 2 bases, with 17 bases separating them. CDR3 protein: CAIRATGTDTYEQYF. CDR3 DNA sequence: TGTGCCATCAGGGCGACAGGGACTGACACCTACGAGCAGTACTTC.

Only one count was recorded for this clone. V is TRBV5-4 and J is TRBJ2-3; the match to TRBD2 covers 8 bases. This CDR3 has 16 residues. V gave up 0 bases and J gave up 0 bases; unmatched junction bases: 3. The germline V gene encodes CDR1 SGHNT and CDR2 YYREEE (reference sequence). The CDR3, as DNA: TGTGCCAGCAGCTTGGAACTAGCGGTCAGCACAGATACGCAGTATTTT. As protein: CASSLELAVSTDTQYF.

The chain links TRBV18 to TRBJ1-2; tentative D call: TRBD1 (6 bases). Trimming shortened V by 0 bases and J by 2 bases, and 16 bases separated the two germline ends. Germline assignment: CDR1 KGHSH and CDR2 LQKENI. The CDR3 has 17 residues. Written as DNA, the CDR3 is TGTGCCAGCTCACCACCCGTCGGTCACACAGGGAACTATGGCTACACCTTC. Protein: CASSPPVGHTGNYGYTF. Supplemented by reference TRBV18 and TRBJ1-2, the full variable domain reads NAGVMQNPRHLVRRRGQEARLRCSPMKGHSHVYWYRQLPEEGLKFMVYLQKENIIDESGMPKERFSAEFPKEGPSILRIQQVVRGDSAAYFCASSPPVGHTGNYGYTFGSGTRLTVV.

The genes are TRBV2 and TRBJ2-5; 10 positions agree with TRBD2. V lost 5 bases, J lost 5 bases, and 17 bases stayed unmatched. From germline, CDR1 is SNHLY and CDR2 FYNNEI. The CDR3 consists of 18 residues. The chain's CDR3 is CASSHPGLASLVNETQYF. DNA for the CDR3: TGTGCCAGCAGTCACCCGGGACTAGCGAGCCTTGTGAATGAGACCCAGTACTTC.

The chain uses TRBV29-1 and TRBJ2-1; 7 bases agree with TRBD1. In germline, CDR1 is SQVTM, CDR2 ANQGSEA. Losses at the gene ends were 6 bases for V and 6 bases for J; bases not matched to a gene: 17. The CDR3 is 16 residues long. CDR3 nucleotide sequence: TGCAGCGTGACTGGGGACGGGACAGAGGTATCCAATGAGCAGTTCTTC. It encodes CSVTGDGTEVSNEQFF.

This rearrangement joins TRBV6-4 to TRBJ2-2, with 7 nucleotides matching TRBD1. Germline V gene lookup returns CDR1 MRHNA and CDR2 SNTAGT. This CDR3 contains 15 residues. The ends lost 2 bases at V and 6 bases at J; junction bases unmatched: 6. The CDR3 loop reads CASSDTGQDAGELFF. DNA of the CDR3: TGTGCCAGCAGTGACACTGGACAGGACGCCGGGGAGCTGTTTTTT.

The genes are TRBV7-9 and TRBJ2-5, with 13 bases identical to TRBD2. With V trimmed by 1 base and J by 4 bases, 3 bases remained unmatched. Germline V gene data show CDR1 as SEHNR and CDR2 as FQNEAQ (reference sequence). This CDR3 region has 16 residues. This CDR3 reads CASSLGGLAGRETQYF. The CDR3 DNA sequence: TGTGCCAGCAGCTTAGGGGGACTAGCGGGGAGAGAGACCCAGTACTTC.

The chain links TRBV19 to TRBJ1-4; D perhaps matches TRBD1 (6 bases). The germline CDR1 and CDR2 sequences are LNHDA and SQIVND (reference sequence). The CDR3 consists of 12 residues. Trimming left V 9 bases short and J 12 bases short, with 17 bases between. CDR3 amino acids: CASRPVQGQLFF. The CDR3 DNA is TGTGCCAGCCGCCCGGTACAGGGCCAACTGTTTTTT.

This clone appeared a few times. The J gene is TRBJ1-2, the V gene TRBV19, with TRBD1 as a possible D gene (5 bases). V was pared by 3 bases and J by 8 bases, with 10 bases between. Germline lookup yields CDR1 LNHDA and CDR2 SQIVND (reference sequence). This CDR3 has 12 amino acids. CDR3 nucleotides: TGTGCCAGTAGTATTGGGGCACAGGGCTACACCTTC. The encoded protein is CASSIGAQGYTF. Full variable domain (missing parts from reference TRBV19 and TRBJ1-2): DGGITQSPKYLFRKEGQNVTLSCEQNLNHDAMYWYRQDPGQGLRLIYYSQIVNDFQKGDIAEGYSVSREKKESFPLTVTSAQKNPTAFYLCASSIGAQGYTFGSGTRLTVV.

The chain carries TRBV6-5 and TRBJ2-3, with 11 bases aligning to TRBD2. V shed 10 bases, J shed 4 bases, and the junction held 4 bases outside the gene matches. The CDR3 totals 13 residues. From germline, CDR1 is MNHEY and CDR2 SVGAGI. DNA for the CDR3: TGTGCCACCGCTAGCGGGGGGCCAGATACGCAGTATTTT. Translating it yields CATASGGPDTQYF.

This sequence joins TRBV5-1 and TRBJ2-5, with TRBD2 identical over 7 bases. V shed 3 bases, J shed 5 bases, and the junction held 13 bases outside the gene matches. Germline values: CDR1 SGHRS, CDR2 YFSETQ. The CDR3 has 16 amino acids. The CDR3 DNA sequence: TGCGCCAGCAGCTCCCTCTGGGGGGGAAACGAGGAGACCCAGTACTTC. It codes for CASSSLWGGNEETQYF.

The genes are TRBV5-4 and TRBJ2-7; the match to TRBD1 covers 9 bases. J lost 6 bases, V lost 4 bases, and 8 bases had no gene match. Germline V gene lookup returns CDR1 SGHNT and CDR2 YYREEE (reference sequence). The CDR3 has 14 residues. The CDR3 loop is CASSRDRDFFEQYF. CDR3 in DNA: TGTGCCAGCAGCCGGGACAGGGATTTCTTCGAGCAGTACTTC.

This clone appeared a single time. V usage is TRBV7-6 and J usage is TRBJ1-1; D is unresolved. The V end was cut by 5 bases, the J end by 1 base, with 17 bases between. The germline CDR1 and CDR2 sequences are SGHVS and FNYEAQ. The CDR3 has 16 amino acids. In nucleotides, the CDR3 is TGTGCCAGCAGCATCCCGGACTCCCAAGGGAACACTGAAGCTTTCTTT. Protein product: CASSIPDSQGNTEAFF.

The sample holds a few counts of this clone. The chain employs TRBV20-1 and TRBJ1-5, with D possibly TRBD1 on 6 matching bases. Germline V gives CDR1 DFQATT, CDR2 SNEGSKA (reference sequence). This CDR3 region has 11 residues. V lost 5 bases, J lost 6 bases, and 8 bases lay in between. The CDR3 sequence: CSAQGSQPQHF. DNA of the CDR3: TGCAGTGCTCAGGGGTCTCAGCCCCAGCATTTT.

The V and J genes are TRBV10-3 and TRBJ1-1; TRBD1 agrees at 7 bases. V lost 2 bases and J lost 4; bases outside the gene matches: 7. The length of the CDR3 is 15 residues. Germline V lookup: CDR1 ENHRY, CDR2 SYGVKD. DNA for the CDR3: TGTGCCATCAGTGAGCCAACAGGGGCCGGCACTGAAGCTTTCTTT. As protein: CAISEPTGAGTEAFF.

This chain uses TRBV10-3 with TRBJ1-2; a possible D gene is TRBD1 (6 bases). Germline V gene lookup returns CDR1 ENHRY and CDR2 SYGVKD. There are 13 residues in the CDR3. Trimming removed 2 bases at V and 6 bases at J, with 10 bases between. CDR3 sequence: CAISEGGADGYTF. CDR3 DNA sequence: TGTGCCATCAGTGAGGGGGGGGCTGATGGCTACACCTTC.

The V and J genes are TRBV10-1 and TRBJ2-7, with 8 bases fitting TRBD1. Germline V gene data show CDR1 as WNHNN and CDR2 as SYGVQD (reference sequence). The V gene end was trimmed by 7 bases and the J gene end by 5 bases; junction bases not matched to a gene: 13. This CDR3 is 15 amino acids long. Here the CDR3 DNA reads TGCGCCAGCATCCCCCCCGTTGACAGGGGCAACGAGCAGTACTTC. The encoded protein is CASIPPVDRGNEQYF.

The chain has TRBV27 and TRBJ2-2; 10 bases are shared with TRBD1. The CDR3 contains 16 residues. The V and J ends lost 4 bases and 6 bases, in that order; junction bases with no gene match: 8. The V gene's germline CDR1 is MNHEY and CDR2 SMNVEV (reference sequence). The CDR3 here is CASSSRDRGGSGELFF. DNA for the CDR3: TGTGCCAGCAGTTCGCGGGACAGGGGAGGCTCCGGGGAGCTGTTTTTT.

The rearrangement joins TRBV7-9 to TRBJ2-2, with D possibly matching TRBD1 (6 bases). With 7 bases removed from V and 0 bases from J, the gap between germline ends came to 18 bases. Germline V lookup: CDR1 SEHNR, CDR2 FQNEAQ (reference sequence). This CDR3 region has 17 residues. CDR3 loop: CASIRGIAGANTGELFF. In nucleotides, the CDR3 is TGTGCCAGCATTAGGGGCATCGCAGGGGCGAACACCGGGGAGCTGTTTTTT.

DNA for the CDR3: TGTGCCAGCAGATGGGCAGAAAACTATGGCTACACCTTC. This translates into CASRWAENYGYTF. The genes are TRBV28 and TRBJ1-2; no definite D call. From germline, CDR1 is MDHEN and CDR2 SYDVKM. V was clipped by 6 bases and J by 2 bases, with 10 bases between them. This CDR3 has 13 amino acids.